This T cell receptor (beta chain) comes out of a study of radiotherapy plus CTLA-4 blockade in lung cancer. Germline V gene sequence: CDR1 SGHAT, CDR2 FQNNGV. Trimming removed 6 bases at V and 6 bases at J, with 11 bases between. The CDR3 totals 13 residues. The protocol was immunoSEQ multiplex PCR, while the TCRdb copy is restricted to in-frame clones and leaves out a portion. Of around 78,000 clones listed, around 81% are singletons. The chain couples TRBV11-2 to TRBJ2-2, with D possibly TRBD1 on 6 matching bases. The input for sequencing was peripheral blood, taken from a patient treated with radiotherapy plus ipilimumab. This sequence was found in a human donor with non-small cell lung cancer who had a partial response to radiotherapy plus ipilimumab. Some clones in this sample may be carry-over from other donors' samples. The CDR3 sequence: CASSQTGAGELFF. The CDR3 coding sequence is TGTGCCAGCAGTCAGACAGGAGCCGGGGAGCTGTTTTTT.